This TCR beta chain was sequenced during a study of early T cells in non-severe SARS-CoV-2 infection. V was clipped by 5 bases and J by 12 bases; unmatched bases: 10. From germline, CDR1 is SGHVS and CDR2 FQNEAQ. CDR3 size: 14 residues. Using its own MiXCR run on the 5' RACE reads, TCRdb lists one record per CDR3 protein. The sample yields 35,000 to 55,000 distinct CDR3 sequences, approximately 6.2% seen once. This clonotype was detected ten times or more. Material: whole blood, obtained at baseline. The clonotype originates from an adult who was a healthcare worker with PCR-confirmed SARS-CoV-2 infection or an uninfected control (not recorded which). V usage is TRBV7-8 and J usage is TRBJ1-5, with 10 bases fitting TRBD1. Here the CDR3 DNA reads TGTGCCAGCAGCCTTTCGACAGGGGGCGACCTCCAGCATTTT. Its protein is CASSLSTGGDLQHF.